The clone carrying this T cell receptor (beta chain) was counted many times. Its antigen is currently unknown. The record originates from a study of T cells in Graves' hyperthyroidism and ophthalmopathy. Overall study context: Peripheral blood specimens were obtained at initial diagnosis, prior to any treatment.

Extraction of PBMCs used roughly 9.3 ml of fresh peripheral blood. Study-level results: The model predicted ophthalmopathy a median roughly six months before onset. Within blood appeared most thyroid clonotypes that had expanded above 0.001.

There were TCR beta CDR3 regions amplified from RNA transcripts. When the TCR CDR3 underwent first-round RT-PCR, the HTBI primer set was used. TCRdb re-analysed the multiplex PCR reads in MiXCR, keeping a single row per CDR3 protein. This repertoire shows around 390,000 distinct CDR3 sequences, about 14% found once; its top ten account for around 19%. Trimming removed 7 bases from V and 1 base from J, with 16 bases in between. CDR1 DFQATT and CDR2 SNEGSKA come from the germline V gene (reference sequence). The length of the CDR3 is 14 residues. The chain combines TRBV20-1 with TRBJ2-5; a possible D gene is TRBD2 (6 bases). The source material was blood. This receptor was obtained from a woman aged 25 to 45 with Graves' ophthalmopathy. The CDR3 nucleotides are TGCAGTGGCCGGGGGTCAGAAATCCAAGAGACCCAGTACTTC. Translated, it gives CSGRGSEIQETQYF.